These 18 T cell receptor beta chains were all obtained from the same sample, sequenced in a study of blood T cell repertoires in COVID-19. The method was immunoSEQ multiplex PCR; TCRdb's version includes in-frame clones alone and lacks a portion of them. Of approximately 440,000 clones listed, approximately 90% are singletons. Input material: peripheral blood. These receptors came from a woman aged 45-59 years with COVID-19, enrolled during active disease.

The chain has TRBV5-1 and TRBJ2-1; TRBD1 is a possible D gene (5 bases). Between the trimmed V and J ends, which lost 1 base and 4 bases, there was a span of 12 bases. There are 15 residues in the CDR3. Germline lookup yields CDR1 SGHRS and CDR2 YFSETQ. The CDR3 here is CASSLRGPLYNEQFF. The CDR3, as DNA: TGCGCCAGCAGCTTGAGGGGCCCCCTTTACAATGAGCAGTTCTTC.

The rearrangement links TRBV27 to TRBJ2-3, with D tentatively TRBD1 (5 bases). The CDR3 has 12 amino acids. V shed 6 bases and J shed 1 base, with 5 bases lying between them. CDR1 is MNHEY, CDR2 SMNVEV, per germline (reference sequence). The DNA of the CDR3 is TGTGCCAGCAGGGGGCGCACAGATACGCAGTATTTT. Protein sequence: CASRGRTDTQYF.

The chain employs TRBV5-6 and TRBJ1-1, with D perhaps TRBD1 (6 bases). The CDR3 sequence is 15 residues long. With 4 bases removed from V and 3 bases from J, the gap between germline ends came to 16 bases. Germline values: CDR1 SGHDT, CDR2 YYEEEE. The CDR3 sequence: CASSPRGGAYTEAFF. The CDR3 coding sequence is TGTGCCAGCAGCCCCCGGGGGGGGGCATACACTGAAGCTTTCTTT.

The rearrangement links TRBV27 to TRBJ2-7, with 7 bases that match TRBD2. Trimming at V came to 5 bases and at J to 1 base, leaving 8 bases not matched to a gene. The CDR3 runs to 15 residues. The germline gives CDR1 MNHEY, CDR2 SMNVEV (reference sequence). The CDR3 bases are TGTGCCAGCAGTCCCCCGGGGAGGGCTTCCTACGAGCAGTACTTC. Translation gives CASSPPGRASYEQYF.

The chain joins TRBV28 to TRBJ1-1, with D possibly TRBD1 on 6 matching bases. Germline assignment: CDR1 MDHEN and CDR2 SYDVKM. Trimming cost V 5 bases and J 6 bases, with 16 bases left between them. This CDR3 contains 14 residues. The CDR3, as DNA: TGTGCCAGCAGTCCTTTACAGGGACCCGCTGAAGCTTTCTTT. Amino acid sequence: CASSPLQGPAEAFF.

The chain is built from TRBV10-3 and TRBJ2-3; the match to TRBD2 covers 7 bases. The CDR3 covers 14 residues. Trimming cost V 4 bases and J 3 bases; bases outside gene matches: 4. Germline-derived CDR1 and CDR2 are ENHRY and SYGVKD. The CDR3 is CAISGGEGTDTQYF. The CDR3, as DNA: TGTGCCATCAGTGGCGGGGAGGGGACAGATACGCAGTATTTT.

This rearrangement joins TRBV15 to TRBJ1-1, with D hard to call. CDR1 and CDR2 from the germline V gene are LNHNV and YYDKDF (reference sequence). The CDR3 sequence is 19 residues long. V lost 0 bases and J 1 base, leaving 21 bases between the germline ends. Here the CDR3 DNA reads TGTGCCACCAGCAGAGATGGGTCCCGGGGTCGGCGGCCGAACACTGAAGCTTTCTTT. Amino acid sequence: CATSRDGSRGRRPNTEAFF.

The chain couples TRBV2 to TRBJ2-2, with D possibly TRBD2 on 5 matching bases. There are 13 residues in the CDR3. Trimming stripped 6 bases from V and 5 bases from J, with 10 bases between. The V gene's germline CDR1 is SNHLY and CDR2 FYNNEI. Written as DNA, the CDR3 is TGTGCCAGCAGCCGGACGGGAACCGGGGAGCTGTTTTTT. Protein: CASSRTGTGELFF.

This chain links TRBV27 with TRBJ1-4; the D gene is possibly TRBD1 (6 bases). This CDR3 is built from 13 residues. Trimming removed 6 bases at V and 4 bases at J, with 9 bases between. Germline V gene lookup returns CDR1 MNHEY and CDR2 SMNVEV (reference sequence). The CDR3 here is CASRDSLNEKLFF. The CDR3 coding sequence is TGTGCCAGCAGGGACAGCCTTAATGAAAAACTGTTTTTT.

The chain combines TRBV29-1 with TRBJ1-2, with D unclear. CDR1 and CDR2 from the germline V gene are SQVTM and ANQGSEA. The CDR3 totals 13 residues. V lost 3 bases and J lost 8, with 16 bases in between. CDR3 nucleotides: TGCAGCGTTGAGCAAGGGTCCGCGGGCGGCTACACCTTC. Its translation: CSVEQGSAGGYTF.

This clone has more than one count but fewer than ten. The V and J genes are TRBV5-1 and TRBJ2-7; TRBD2 matches 10 bases. The germline CDR1 and CDR2 sequences are SGHRS and YFSETQ. This CDR3 is built from 14 residues. V shed 4 bases, J shed 3 bases, and the junction held 4 bases outside the gene matches. CDR3: CASSPLAGGYEQYF. CDR3 in DNA: TGCGCCAGCAGCCCCTTAGCGGGGGGCTACGAGCAGTACTTC.

The chain has TRBV29-1 and TRBJ2-7, with 8 bases lining up with TRBD1. From germline, CDR1 is SQVTM and CDR2 ANQGSEA. This CDR3 contains 14 residues. The trim removed 6 bases at V and 0 bases at J, leaving 7 bases unmatched. The CDR3 nucleotides read TGCAGCGTGGCCCGGACAGGGTACTCCTACGAGCAGTACTTC. This codes for CSVARTGYSYEQYF.

J is TRBJ1-5 and V is TRBV5-4; 8 nucleotides align to TRBD1. Germline CDR1 SGHNT, CDR2 YYREEE (reference sequence). V lost 4 bases to trimming and J lost 5 bases; unmatched junction nucleotides: 5. The CDR3 is 14 amino acids. Here the CDR3 reads CASSLQGGDQPQHF. CDR3 nucleotide sequence: TGTGCCAGCAGCCTACAGGGGGGGGATCAGCCCCAGCATTTT. Variable domain in full (rest from reference TRBV5-4 and TRBJ1-5): ETGVTQSPTHLIKTRGQQVTLRCSSQSGHNTVSWYQQALGQGPQFIFQYYREEENGRGNFPPRFSGLQFPNYSSELNVNALELDDSALYLCASSLQGGDQPQHFGDGTRLSIL.

The chain is built from TRBV7-9 and TRBJ2-5, with 12 bases lining up with TRBD2. CDR1 is SEHNR, CDR2 FQNEAQ, per germline (reference sequence). The CDR3 is 17 amino acids. J lost 5 bases, V lost 4 bases, and 11 bases had no gene match. The CDR3: CASSSSSGGDIGETQYF. The CDR3 bases are TGTGCCAGCAGCTCATCTAGCGGGGGGGACATTGGCGAGACCCAGTACTTC.

V gene TRBV9 combines with J gene TRBJ2-3, with 11 bases fitting TRBD1. The CDR3 has 16 residues. Per the germline V gene, CDR1 is SGDLS and CDR2 is YYNGEE. The J segment lost 4 bases and the V segment lost 4 bases, leaving 8 bases of the junction unmatched. CDR3 coding DNA: TGTGCCAGCAGCCCAGCGGACAGGGGGCTGCCAGATACGCAGTATTTT. This codes for CASSPADRGLPDTQYF.

This clone was recorded a few times. V gene TRBV5-1 combines with J gene TRBJ2-7; TRBD1 matches at 10 bases. Germline lookup yields CDR1 SGHRS and CDR2 YFSETQ. This CDR3 has 14 amino acids. J gave up 7 bases and V 4 bases, and 8 bases lay outside the gene matches. The CDR3 is CASSIGTGAGEQYF. The CDR3 DNA follows: TGCGCCAGCAGCATCGGGACAGGGGCCGGAGAGCAGTACTTC.

This sequence joins TRBV7-8 and TRBJ1-4; a possible D gene is TRBD1 (5 bases). This CDR3 is built from 14 residues. Germline V gene lookup returns CDR1 SGHVS and CDR2 FQNEAQ. Trimming took off 2 bases at V and 4 bases at J, with 8 bases between the two ends. CDR3 nucleotides: TGTGCCAGCAGCTTAATGACAGATAATGAAAAACTGTTTTTT. Amino acid sequence: CASSLMTDNEKLFF.

The rearrangement links TRBV28 to TRBJ1-5; the D is unclear. Trimming removed 3 bases at V and 3 bases at J, with 15 bases between. The CDR3 runs 16 residues. In germline, CDR1 is MDHEN, CDR2 SYDVKM. CDR3 loop: CASSFEDGRPNQPQHF. DNA for the CDR3: TGTGCCAGCAGTTTCGAGGACGGGAGACCCAATCAGCCCCAGCATTTT.